These T cell receptor beta chains were read from a single sample in a study of blood T cell repertoires in COVID-19. Generated by immunoSEQ multiplex PCR, the TCRdb table keeps only in-frame clones and is missing some. Altogether approximately 140,000 clones are present, less than 90% being singletons, with the ten largest covering under 1.5%. The sequenced sample was peripheral blood. These receptor sequences come from a man aged 55-75 years with acute or convalescent COVID-19. CDR3s include the opening cysteine and the closing phenylalanine or tryptophan. D genes are given only for firm matches. A row's size may be missing; if present it is once, few, many or a size class.

v_gene	abundance	j_gene	d_gene	CDR3nt	CDR3aa
TRBV3-1/TRBV3-2	NA	TRBJ2-7	NA	TGTGCCAGCAGCCAAGATGGCGGAGAGCAGTACTTC	CASSQDGGEQYF
TRBV6-5	NA	TRBJ1-2	NA	TGTGCCAGCAGTTACGACAGGACTAGCTATGGCTACACCTTC	CASSYDRTSYGYTF
TRBV2	NA	TRBJ1-3	NA	TGTGCCAGCAGGGAGATCCGGGGAGGAAACACCATATATTTT	CASREIRGGNTIYF
TRBV3-1/TRBV3-2	NA	TRBJ2-3	NA	TGTGCCAGCAGCCGCGGCTCCCCCCCAGATACGCAGTATTTT	CASSRGSPPDTQYF
TRBV5-4	NA	TRBJ2-2	NA	TGTGCCAGCAGCTTGAAAGGGGGGAACACCGGGGAGCTGTTTTTT	CASSLKGGNTGELFF
TRBV19	NA	TRBJ1-5	NA	TGTGCCGGGGGACTTAGCAATCAGCCCCAGCATTTT	CAGGLSNQPQHF
TRBV4-1	NA	TRBJ2-1	NA	TGCGCCAGCAGCCAAGTGGCTGCCATTAACTACAATGAGCAGTTCTTC	CASSQVAAINYNEQFF
TRBV6-5	NA	TRBJ2-7	NA	TGTGCCAGCAGTCCCCTGGCAGGGAACCTCCACGAGCAGTACTTC	CASSPLAGNLHEQYF
TRBV5-1	few	TRBJ1-3	TRBD1	TGCGCCAGCAGCTTGGTTTTGTCGCAGGGGGCCTCTGGAAACACCATATATTTT	CASSLVLSQGASGNTIYF
TRBV28	NA	TRBJ1-2	TRBD1	TGTGCCAGCAGTCCCGGGACAGGGACCTATGGCTACACCTTC	CASSPGTGTYGYTF
TRBV6-5	few	TRBJ1-2	TRBD1	TGTGCCAGCAGTTCGGGACAGGGCGGAGGCTACACCTTC	CASSSGQGGGYTF
TRBV5-1	NA	TRBJ1-1	NA	TGCGCCAGCAGCCGTAATACGGGGGTCACTGAAGCTTTCTTT	CASSRNTGVTEAFF
TRBV6-5	NA	TRBJ2-4	NA	TGTGCCAGCAGTTTGGCCGCAGGGTTGAACATTCAGTACTTC	CASSLAAGLNIQYF
TRBV6-5	NA	TRBJ1-5	NA	TGTGCCAGCAGTTCAAAACGGAATCAGCCCCAGCATTTT	CASSSKRNQPQHF
TRBV5-6	NA	TRBJ1-3	TRBD1	TGTGCCAGCAGCTTGCCCTGGGACAGGGCTGGAAACACCATATATTTT	CASSLPWDRAGNTIYF
TRBV5-1	once	TRBJ2-2	NA	TGCGCCAGCAGCTCCCGCAGCGACACCGGGGAGCTGTTTTTT	CASSSRSDTGELFF
TRBV6-5	NA	TRBJ1-3	TRBD1	TGTGCCAGCAGTAGACAGGGTCTGACTGGAAACACCATATATTTT	CASSRQGLTGNTIYF